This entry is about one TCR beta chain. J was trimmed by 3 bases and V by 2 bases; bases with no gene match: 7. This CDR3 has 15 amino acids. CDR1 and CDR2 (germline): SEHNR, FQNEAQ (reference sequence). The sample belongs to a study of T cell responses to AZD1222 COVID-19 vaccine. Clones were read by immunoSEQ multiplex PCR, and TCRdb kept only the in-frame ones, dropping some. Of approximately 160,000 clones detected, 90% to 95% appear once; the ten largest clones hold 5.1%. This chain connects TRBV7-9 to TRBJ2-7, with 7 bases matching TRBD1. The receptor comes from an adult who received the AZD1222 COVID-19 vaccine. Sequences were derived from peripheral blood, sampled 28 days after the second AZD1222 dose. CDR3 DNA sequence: TGTGCCAGCAGCTTAAAGTGGTCAGGGGGCTACGAGCAGTACTTC. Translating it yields CASSLKWSGGYEQYF.